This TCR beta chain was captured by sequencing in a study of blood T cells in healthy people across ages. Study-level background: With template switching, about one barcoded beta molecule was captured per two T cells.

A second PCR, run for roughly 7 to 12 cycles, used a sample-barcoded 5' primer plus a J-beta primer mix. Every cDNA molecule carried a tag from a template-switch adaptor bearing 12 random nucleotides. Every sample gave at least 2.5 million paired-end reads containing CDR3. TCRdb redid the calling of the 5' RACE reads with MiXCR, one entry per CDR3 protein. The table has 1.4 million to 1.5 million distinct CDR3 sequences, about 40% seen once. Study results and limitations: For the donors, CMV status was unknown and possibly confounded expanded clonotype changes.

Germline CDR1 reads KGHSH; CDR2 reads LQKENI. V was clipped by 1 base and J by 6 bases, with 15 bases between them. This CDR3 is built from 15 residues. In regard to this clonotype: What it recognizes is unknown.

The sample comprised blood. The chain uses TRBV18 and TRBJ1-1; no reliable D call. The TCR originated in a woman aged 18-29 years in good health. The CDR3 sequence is CASSPQGTFVAEAFF. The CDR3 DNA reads TGTGCCAGCTCACCACAGGGAACATTTGTCGCTGAAGCTTTCTTT.